These T cell receptor beta chains were read from a single sample in a study of blood T cell repertoires in COVID-19. The assay was immunoSEQ multiplex PCR, and TCRdb's table has in-frame clones only and misses some. The table shows around 300,000 clones, with roughly 87% occurring only once. Sequencing used peripheral blood. The receptors were sampled from a man aged 50 or older with active or convalescent COVID-19. The CDR3 runs from the conserved cysteine through the conserved F or W. The D gene is left open where the match is weak. A clone size is listed for some rows: how often the clone was seen (once, few, many), or a class if it is expanded.

J gene	clone size	V gene	D gene	CDR3 protein	CDR3 DNA
TRBJ1-2	once	TRBV29-1	TRBD1	CSVEEDRGITGYTF	TGCAGCGTTGAAGAGGACAGGGGGATTACGGGCTACACCTTC
TRBJ1-4	.	TRBV7-8	.	CASSRSYGRTNEKLFF	TGTGCCAGCAGCCGATCATACGGCAGGACTAATGAAAAACTGTTTTTT
TRBJ1-1	.	TRBV7-3	.	CASSLLVSGIMNTEAFF	TGTGCCAGCAGCTTACTGGTCTCAGGTATCATGAACACTGAAGCTTTCTTT
TRBJ2-5	.	TRBV6-5	.	CASSYGGRETQYF	TGTGCCAGCAGTTACGGGGGGAGGGAGACCCAGTACTTC
TRBJ2-1	.	TRBV19	TRBD1	CASSRGQGTNNEQFF	TGTGCCAGTAGTAGGGGACAGGGGACAAACAATGAGCAGTTCTTC
TRBJ1-5	.	TRBV7-2	.	CASSLDNYSNQPQHF	TGTGCCAGCAGCTTAGACAACTATAGCAATCAGCCCCAGCATTTT
TRBJ2-5	.	TRBV6-5	TRBD1	CASKDRGSETQYF	TGTGCCAGCAAGGACAGGGGCAGCGAGACCCAGTACTTC
TRBJ1-5	.	TRBV24-1	.	CATSFGSNQPQHF	TGTGCCACCAGCTTCGGGAGCAATCAGCCCCAGCATTTT
TRBJ2-2	.	TRBV28	.	CASTSPGRNTGELFF	TGTGCCAGCACCTCACCGGGGAGGAACACCGGGGAGCTGTTTTTT
TRBJ2-2	.	TRBV3-1/TRBV3-2	.	CASSPGDTGELFF	TGTGCCAGCAGCCCCGGGGACACCGGGGAGCTGTTTTTT
TRBJ2-6	.	TRBV19	.	CASMEQLDSGANVLTF	TGTGCCAGTATGGAACAGTTGGACTCTGGGGCCAACGTCCTGACTTTC
TRBJ1-6	few	TRBV6-6	.	CASSYADRGSPLHF	TGTGCCAGCAGTTACGCCGATAGAGGTTCACCCCTCCACTTT
TRBJ2-7	.	TRBV28	TRBD1	CASSLGTGAYEQYF	TGTGCCAGCAGTTTAGGGACAGGGGCCTACGAGCAGTACTTC
TRBJ1-2	.	TRBV28	TRBD1	CASSLPHGDRDGYTF	TGTGCCAGCAGTTTACCCCATGGGGACAGGGACGGCTACACCTTC
TRBJ2-2	.	TRBV11-2	.	CASSLDMAVAGELFF	TGTGCCAGCAGCTTAGATATGGCCGTGGCCGGGGAGCTGTTTTTT
TRBJ2-7	.	TRBV10-3	.	CAISGPGQTSYEQYF	TGTGCCATCAGTGGCCCGGGACAAACCTCCTACGAGCAGTACTTC
TRBJ1-1	.	TRBV1	.	CTSSQDGGVGTEAFF	TGCACCAGCAGCCAAGATGGGGGGGTGGGCACTGAAGCTTTCTTT
TRBJ1-5	.	TRBV7-2	.	CASSFTIGTVNSNQPQHF	TGTGCCAGCAGCTTCACAATCGGGACTGTCAATAGCAATCAGCCCCAGCATTTT
TRBJ1-1	.	TRBV6-5	.	CASSPDSGTEAFF	TGTGCCAGCAGTCCGGACAGTGGCACTGAAGCTTTCTTT
TRBJ1-2	.	TRBV15	.	CATSKPESYGYTF	TGTGCCACCAGCAAACCCGAGAGCTATGGCTACACCTTC
TRBJ1-2	.	TRBV6-2/TRBV6-3	.	CASSYPRQAPSYGYTF	TGTGCCAGCAGTTACCCCCGGCAGGCCCCTTCCTATGGCTACACCTTC
TRBJ1-1	.	TRBV4-2	TRBD1	CASSQHQDRIANGAFF	TGTGCCAGCAGCCAACACCAGGACAGGATTGCCAATGGGGCTTTCTTT
TRBJ2-2	.	TRBV5-1	TRBD1	CASSLAGQVTGELFF	TGCGCCAGCAGCTTGGCCGGACAGGTCACCGGGGAGCTGTTTTTT
TRBJ2-5	.	TRBV19	.	CASADQGGETQYF	TGTGCCAGTGCCGATCAGGGAGGCGAGACCCAGTACTTC
TRBJ2-4	.	TRBV18	.	CASSPLTSGGQNIQYF	TGTGCCAGCTCACCACTTACTAGTGGGGGCCAAAACATTCAGTACTTC
TRBJ2-4	.	TRBV7-8	.	CASSSTGVREAKNIQYF	TGTGCCAGCAGCTCAACGGGGGTGCGGGAAGCCAAAAACATTCAGTACTTC
TRBJ2-2	.	TRBV3-1/TRBV3-2	TRBD2	CASSPREGDSGELFF	TGTGCCAGCAGCCCCAGGGAGGGCGATTCCGGGGAGCTGTTTTTT
TRBJ2-7	.	TRBV28	.	CASSLSQGTYEQYF	TGTGCCAGCAGTTTGTCCCAGGGGACCTACGAGCAGTACTTC
TRBJ1-6	.	TRBV28	.	CASSSEGRGWGSPLHF	TGTGCCAGCAGTTCCGAGGGCAGGGGTTGGGGTTCACCCCTCCACTTT
TRBJ1-5	.	TRBV2	.	CASSLKGGNQPQHF	TGTGCCAGCAGTCTGAAGGGAGGCAATCAGCCCCAGCATTTT
TRBJ1-4	once	TRBV18	.	CASSPPGSEKLFF	TGTGCCAGCTCACCACCAGGGAGTGAAAAACTGTTTTTT
TRBJ1-1	.	TRBV28	.	CASNGGAFF	TGTGCCAGCAACGGGGGAGCTTTCTTT
TRBJ1-5	.	TRBV2	.	CASGQKTSRNQPQHF	TGTGCCAGCGGACAGAAGACTAGCCGCAATCAGCCCCAGCATTTT
TRBJ2-1	.	TRBV9	.	CASSVDGSYYNEQFF	TGTGCCAGCAGCGTAGACGGGAGTTACTACAATGAGCAGTTCTTC
TRBJ2-3	.	TRBV7-3	.	CASSQNLDTQYF	TGTGCCAGCAGTCAAAACTTGGATACGCAGTATTTT
TRBJ1-2	.	TRBV6-2/TRBV6-3	.	CASSYVLRNYGYTF	TGTGCCAGCAGTTACGTCTTACGGAACTATGGCTACACCTTC
TRBJ2-7	.	TRBV28	TRBD1	CASRGYGTGDYEQYF	TGTGCCAGCAGAGGTTATGGGACAGGGGACTACGAGCAGTACTTC
TRBJ1-2	.	TRBV19	TRBD1	CASSPDRVDYGYTF	TGTGCCAGTAGTCCCGACAGGGTTGACTATGGCTACACCTTC
TRBJ2-7	.	TRBV7-8	TRBD1	CASSLEGTGAWGYEQYF	TGTGCCAGCAGCTTAGAGGGGACAGGAGCATGGGGCTACGAGCAGTACTTC
TRBJ2-1	.	TRBV4-3	TRBD1	CASSQDRGSYNEQFF	TGCGCCAGCAGCCAAGACAGGGGGTCCTACAATGAGCAGTTCTTC
TRBJ2-5	.	TRBV5-1	.	CASSLDRALQETQYF	TGCGCCAGCAGCTTGGACAGGGCCCTCCAAGAGACCCAGTACTTC
TRBJ1-4	.	TRBV30	.	CAWSVGGGEKLFF	TGTGCCTGGAGTGTAGGGGGTGGAGAAAAACTGTTTTTT
TRBJ2-1	.	TRBV6-5	.	CASSYVGRPNEQFF	TGTGCCAGCAGTTACGTGGGGCGGCCCAATGAGCAGTTCTTC
TRBJ2-2	few	TRBV9	.	CASSARGTGELFF	TGTGCCAGCAGCGCCCGGGGCACCGGGGAGCTGTTTTTT
TRBJ1-1	.	TRBV5-1	.	CASSRASGVNTEAFF	TGCGCCAGCAGTCGAGCCTCTGGTGTGAACACTGAAGCTTTCTTT
TRBJ2-5	.	TRBV11-3	.	CASSSGEGETQYF	TGTGCCAGCAGCTCAGGGGAGGGAGAGACCCAGTACTTC
TRBJ2-1	.	TRBV4-1	TRBD1	CASSQVALGQGYNEQFF	TGCGCCAGCAGCCAAGTTGCACTGGGACAGGGGTACAATGAGCAGTTCTTC
TRBJ2-3	once	TRBV7-2	TRBD2	CASRRLAASTDTQYF	TGTGCCAGCAGACGACTAGCGGCAAGCACAGATACGCAGTATTTT
TRBJ1-4	.	TRBV28	.	CASSAGPSEKLFF	TGTGCCAGCAGTGCGGGCCCCTCGGAAAAACTGTTTTTT
TRBJ2-2	.	TRBV30	.	CAYSSPQNTGELFF	TGTGCCTACTCGTCCCCGCAAAACACCGGGGAGCTGTTTTTT
TRBJ2-3	few	TRBV28	TRBD2	CASRPGLASDTQYF	TGTGCCAGCAGGCCGGGACTAGCGTCAGATACGCAGTATTTT
TRBJ1-1	.	TRBV28	.	CASSLEGSAFF	TGTGCCAGCAGTTTGGAGGGTTCGGCTTTCTTT
TRBJ1-2	.	TRBV29-1	.	CSGGEVYGYTF	TGCAGCGGAGGGGAGGTCTATGGCTACACCTTC
TRBJ2-1	.	TRBV9	TRBD2	CASSPGTSGHYNEQFF	TGTGCCAGCAGCCCCGGGACTAGCGGCCATTACAATGAGCAGTTCTTC